Below, 12 T cell receptor beta chains from the same sample are listed, as sequenced in a study of CD8 T cells in ankylosing spondylitis. TCRdb used MiXCR to reprocess the 5' RACE reads, holding one entry per CDR3 protein. The sample carries about 180,000 distinct CDR3 sequences, approximately 9.9% recorded once. Sequenced input: blood, either unsorted or a sorted T cell fraction (not recorded which). The receptors come from a female donor with ankylosing spondylitis or in good health (not recorded which).

This clonotype has only a few counts. The J gene is TRBJ2-4, the V gene TRBV4-3; 8 bases map to TRBD1. From germline, CDR1 is LGHNA and CDR2 YSLEER. The CDR3 spans 20 residues. Unmatched junction bases numbered 19, after V lost 0 bases and J lost 6 bases. DNA for the CDR3: TGCGCCAGCAGCCAAGAAGCCCAGAAAGGACAGGGTCGATGGTCAAACATTCAGTACTTC. Encoded protein: CASSQEAQKGQGRWSNIQYF.

This clonotype was seen repeatedly, ten times or more. The CDR3 spells CASSSPGPSSYNEQFF. In DNA, the CDR3 is TGTGCCAGCAGCTCGCCTGGGCCCAGCTCCTACAATGAGCAGTTCTTC. The V call is TRBV21-1, the J call TRBJ2-1; TRBD2 is taken as the D call from the table, unchecked against the DNA. TRBV21-1 is an annotated pseudogene. This CDR3 spans 16 amino acids.

The chain recombines TRBV28 with TRBJ2-7, with D possibly matching TRBD2 (6 bases). The CDR3 covers 12 residues. Trimming took 6 bases from V and 11 from J, leaving 17 bases between them. CDR1 is MDHEN, CDR2 SYDVKM, per germline. This CDR3 is CASSLSPGLKYF. CDR3 nucleotides: TGTGCCAGCAGCCTATCCCCGGGACTTAAGTACTTC.

This clonotype was seen a few times. The rearrangement joins TRBV7-3 to TRBJ2-1, with 7 bases fitting TRBD1. The CDR3 runs to 16 residues. The germline V gene has CDR1 SGHTA and CDR2 FQGTGA. V shed 2 bases, J shed 0 bases, and the junction held 4 bases outside the gene matches. The CDR3: CASSLFPGGSYNEQFF. The CDR3 bases are TGTGCCAGCAGCTTATTTCCAGGGGGCTCCTACAATGAGCAGTTCTTC. The variable domain in full, with the rest retrieved from reference TRBV7-3 and TRBJ2-1, is GAGVSQTPSNKVTEKGKYVELRCDPISGHTALYWYRQSLGQGPEFLIYFQGTGAADDSGLPNDRFFAVRPEGSVSTLKIQRTERGDSAVYLCASSLFPGGSYNEQFFGPGTRLTVL.

This clonotype came up a few times. J is TRBJ2-1 and V is TRBV9, with a tentative D call TRBD2 (5 bases). V lost 0 bases, J lost 5 bases, and 6 bases lay in between. Germline CDR1 is SGDLS and CDR2 is YYNGEE. The CDR3 totals 13 residues. Here the CDR3 reads CASSVAGNNEQFF. The CDR3, as DNA: TGTGCCAGCAGCGTAGCGGGGAACAATGAGCAGTTCTTC. The full variable domain, in which reference TRBV9 and TRBJ2-1 provide the parts outside the CDR3, is DSGVTQTPKHLITATGQRVTLRCSPRSGDLSVYWYQQSLDQGLQFLIQYYNGEERAKGNILERFSAQQFPDLHSELNLSSLELGDSALYFCASSVAGNNEQFFGPGTRLTVL.

This rearrangement joins TRBV10-3 to TRBJ2-2; no definite D call. This CDR3 spans 12 amino acids. V was cut by 7 bases and J by 3 bases, with 6 bases left in between. The germline V gene has CDR1 ENHRY and CDR2 SYGVKD. The CDR3 is CAITEDTGELFF. The CDR3, as DNA: TGTGCCATCACCGAGGACACCGGGGAGCTGTTTTTT.

This clonotype was detected a few times. The chain carries TRBV5-6 and TRBJ2-3; D may be TRBD2 (6 bases). The CDR3 sequence is 17 residues long. Looked up from germline, CDR1 is SGHDT and CDR2 is YYEEEE. The V end lost 0 bases, the J end lost 5 bases, and 19 bases lay between the germline ends. The CDR3 here is CASSLEILRAGRDTQYF. CDR3 bases: TGTGCCAGCAGCTTGGAAATCCTACGAGCGGGTAGAGATACGCAGTATTTT.

The chain joins TRBV6-2 or TRBV6-3 to TRBJ2-7; 11 bases line up with TRBD2. The ends lost 5 bases at V and 4 bases at J; junction bases unmatched: 4. CDR1 is MNHEY, CDR2 SVGEGT, per germline. This CDR3 is 14 amino acids long. The CDR3 DNA is TGTGCCAGCAGTCCGGGACTAGCGGATTACGAGCAGTACTTC. It codes for CASSPGLADYEQYF.

Only a few counts were recorded for this clonotype. In DNA, the CDR3 is TGCAGTGCTAGGGGGCGGGACCCCCGGGAGACCCAGTACTTC. It is translated as CSARGRDPRETQYF. The chain combines TRBV20-1 with TRBJ2-5; D perhaps matches TRBD2 (6 bases). The CDR3 extends over 14 amino acids. Germline values: CDR1 DFQATT, CDR2 SNEGSKA (reference sequence). The V end was cut by 3 bases, the J end by 5 bases, with 16 bases between.

This clonotype was recorded a few times. The chain recombines TRBV19 with TRBJ2-1; TRBD2 aligns across 8 bases. CDR1 and CDR2 (germline): LNHDA, SQIVND (reference sequence). V dropped 9 bases and J dropped 8; count of bases not matched to a gene: 6. The CDR3 extends over 12 amino acids. In DNA, the CDR3 is TGTGCCAGCGGGAGGGCCCTGCATGAGCAGTTCTTC. It encodes CASGRALHEQFF.

The chain recombines TRBV7-8 with TRBJ1-5, with TRBD1 as a possible D gene (5 bases). The CDR3 is 14 amino acids. Trimming took off 2 bases at V and 3 bases at J, with 8 bases between the two ends. Germline V gene data show CDR1 as SGHVS and CDR2 as FQNEAQ. The chain's CDR3 is CASSLRGTNQPQHF. The CDR3 bases are TGTGCCAGCAGCTTACGGGGGACCAATCAGCCCCAGCATTTT.

This clonotype was found many times. The V call is TRBV3-1, the J call TRBJ2-2; D is ambiguous. This CDR3 spans 15 amino acids. Germline lookup yields CDR1 LGHDT and CDR2 YNNKEL (reference sequence). V was shortened by 8 bases and J by 3 bases, with 16 bases between the two germline ends. CDR3 residues: CASGPQVGYTGELFF. In DNA form, the CDR3 reads TGTGCCAGCGGTCCGCAGGTGGGCTACACCGGGGAGCTGTTTTTT. Using reference TRBV3-1 and TRBJ2-2 for the parts outside the CDR3, the full variable domain is DTAVSQTPKYLVTQMGNDKSIKCEQNLGHDTMYWYKQDSKKFLKIMFSYNNKELIINETVPNRFSPKSPDKAHLNLHINSLELGDSAVYFCASGPQVGYTGELFFGEGSRLTVL.